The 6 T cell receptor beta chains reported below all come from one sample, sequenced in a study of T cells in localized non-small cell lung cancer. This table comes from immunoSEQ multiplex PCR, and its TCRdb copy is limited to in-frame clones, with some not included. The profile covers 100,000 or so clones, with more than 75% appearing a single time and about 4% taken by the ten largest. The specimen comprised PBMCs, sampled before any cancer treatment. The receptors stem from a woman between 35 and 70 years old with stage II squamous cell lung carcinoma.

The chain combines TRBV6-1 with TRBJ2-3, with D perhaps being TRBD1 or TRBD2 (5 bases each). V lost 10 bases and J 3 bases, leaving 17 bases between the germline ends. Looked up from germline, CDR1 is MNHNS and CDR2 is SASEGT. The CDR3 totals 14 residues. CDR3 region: CATAPGRLTDTQYF. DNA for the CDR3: TGTGCCACCGCTCCGGGACGACTTACAGATACGCAGTATTTT.

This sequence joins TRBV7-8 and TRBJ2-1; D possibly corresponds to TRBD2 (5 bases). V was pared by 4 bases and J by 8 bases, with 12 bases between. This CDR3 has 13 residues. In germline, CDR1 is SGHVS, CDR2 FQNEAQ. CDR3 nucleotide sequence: TGTGCCAGCAGCTCCGGTGCGAGGGATGAGCAGTTCTTC. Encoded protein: CASSSGARDEQFF.

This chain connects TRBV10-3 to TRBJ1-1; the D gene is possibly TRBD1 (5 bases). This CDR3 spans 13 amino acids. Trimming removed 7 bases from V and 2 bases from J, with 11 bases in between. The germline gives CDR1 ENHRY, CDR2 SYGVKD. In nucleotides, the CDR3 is TGTGCCATCACCCTTGGGGGTAACACTGAAGCTTTCTTT. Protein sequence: CAITLGGNTEAFF.

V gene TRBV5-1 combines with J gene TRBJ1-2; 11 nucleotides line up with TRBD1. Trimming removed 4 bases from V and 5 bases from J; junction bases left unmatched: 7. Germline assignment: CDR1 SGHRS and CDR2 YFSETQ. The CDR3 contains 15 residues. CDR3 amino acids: CASSAGGTGGYGYTF. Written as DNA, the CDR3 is TGCGCCAGCAGCGCAGGCGGGACAGGGGGTTATGGCTACACCTTC.

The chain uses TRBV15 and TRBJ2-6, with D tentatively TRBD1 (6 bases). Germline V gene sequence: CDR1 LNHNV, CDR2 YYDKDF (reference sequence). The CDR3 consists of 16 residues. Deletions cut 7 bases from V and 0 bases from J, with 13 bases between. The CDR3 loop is CATKDRKNSGANVLTF. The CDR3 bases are TGTGCCACCAAGGACAGAAAGAACTCTGGGGCCAACGTCCTGACTTTC.

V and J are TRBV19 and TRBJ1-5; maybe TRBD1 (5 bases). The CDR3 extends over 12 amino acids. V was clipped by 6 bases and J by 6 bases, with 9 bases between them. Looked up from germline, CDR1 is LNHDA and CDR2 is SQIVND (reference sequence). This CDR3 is CASRGDGQPQHF. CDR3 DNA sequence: TGTGCCAGTAGGGGGGACGGTCAGCCCCAGCATTTT.